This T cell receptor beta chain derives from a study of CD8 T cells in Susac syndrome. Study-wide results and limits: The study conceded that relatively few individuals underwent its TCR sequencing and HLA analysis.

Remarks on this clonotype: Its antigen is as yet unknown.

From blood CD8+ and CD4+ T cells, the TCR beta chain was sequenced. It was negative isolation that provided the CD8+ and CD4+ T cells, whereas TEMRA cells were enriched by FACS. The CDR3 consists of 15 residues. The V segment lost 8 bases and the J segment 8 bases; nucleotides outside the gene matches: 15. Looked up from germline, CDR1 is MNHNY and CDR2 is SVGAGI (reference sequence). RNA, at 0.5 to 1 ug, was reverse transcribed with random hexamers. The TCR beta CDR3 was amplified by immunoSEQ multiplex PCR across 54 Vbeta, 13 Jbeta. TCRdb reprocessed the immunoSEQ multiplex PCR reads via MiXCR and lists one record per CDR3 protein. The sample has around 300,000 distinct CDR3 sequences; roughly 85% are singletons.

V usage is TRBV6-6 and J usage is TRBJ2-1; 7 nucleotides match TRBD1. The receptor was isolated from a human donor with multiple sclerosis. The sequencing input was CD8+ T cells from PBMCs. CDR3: CASGNLVTGADEQFF. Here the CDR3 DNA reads TGTGCCAGCGGGAACCTGGTAACAGGGGCCGATGAGCAGTTCTTC.